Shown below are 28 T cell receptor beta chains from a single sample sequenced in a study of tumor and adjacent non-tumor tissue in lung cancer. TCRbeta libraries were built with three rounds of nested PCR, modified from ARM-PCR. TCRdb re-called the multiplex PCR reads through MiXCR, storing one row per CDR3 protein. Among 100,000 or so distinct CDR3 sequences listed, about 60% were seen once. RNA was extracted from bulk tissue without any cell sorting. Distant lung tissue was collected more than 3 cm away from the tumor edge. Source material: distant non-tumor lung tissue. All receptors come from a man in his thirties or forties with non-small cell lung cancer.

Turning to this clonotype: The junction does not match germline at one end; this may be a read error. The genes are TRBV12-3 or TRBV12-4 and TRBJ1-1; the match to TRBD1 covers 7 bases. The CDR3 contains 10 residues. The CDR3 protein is CDRVMTEAFF. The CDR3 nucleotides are TGCGACAGGGTTATGACTGAGGCTTTCTTT.

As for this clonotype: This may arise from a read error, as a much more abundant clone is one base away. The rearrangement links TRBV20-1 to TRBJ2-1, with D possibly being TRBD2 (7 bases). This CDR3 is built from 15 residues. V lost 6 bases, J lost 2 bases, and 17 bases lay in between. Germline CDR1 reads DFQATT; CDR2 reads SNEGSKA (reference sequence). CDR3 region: CSAGGAGKAYNEQFF. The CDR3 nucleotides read TGCAGTGCGGGGGGGGCAGGCAAAGCCTACAATGAGCAGTTCTTC.

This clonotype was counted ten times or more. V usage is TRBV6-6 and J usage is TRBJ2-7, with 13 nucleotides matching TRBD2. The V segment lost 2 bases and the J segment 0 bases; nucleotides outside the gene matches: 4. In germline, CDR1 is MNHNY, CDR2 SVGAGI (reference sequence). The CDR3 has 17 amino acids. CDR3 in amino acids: CASSYGGLAGLSYEQYF. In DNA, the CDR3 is TGTGCCAGCAGTTACGGGGGACTAGCGGGGCTCTCCTACGAGCAGTACTTC.

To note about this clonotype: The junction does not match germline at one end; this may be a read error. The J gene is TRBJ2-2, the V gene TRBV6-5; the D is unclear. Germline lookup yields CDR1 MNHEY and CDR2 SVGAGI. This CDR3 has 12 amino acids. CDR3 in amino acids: CASSRTTWELFF. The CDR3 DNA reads TGTGCCAGCTCTCGTACCACCTGGGAGCTGTTTTTT.

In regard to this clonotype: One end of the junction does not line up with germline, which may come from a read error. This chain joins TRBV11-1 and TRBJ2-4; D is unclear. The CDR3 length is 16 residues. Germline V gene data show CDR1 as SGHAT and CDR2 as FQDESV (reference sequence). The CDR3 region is CASTHSGRAIKNIQYF. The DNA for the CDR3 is TGTGCTAGCACCCACTCAGGTAGGGCGATCAAAAACATTCAGTACTTC.

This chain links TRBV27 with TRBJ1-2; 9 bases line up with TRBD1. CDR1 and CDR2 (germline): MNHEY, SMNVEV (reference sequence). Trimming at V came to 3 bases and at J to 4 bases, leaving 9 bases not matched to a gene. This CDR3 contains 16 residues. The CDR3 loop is CASSFAGTGLGYGYTF. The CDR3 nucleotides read TGTGCCAGCAGTTTTGCCGGGACAGGGCTAGGCTATGGCTACACCTTC.

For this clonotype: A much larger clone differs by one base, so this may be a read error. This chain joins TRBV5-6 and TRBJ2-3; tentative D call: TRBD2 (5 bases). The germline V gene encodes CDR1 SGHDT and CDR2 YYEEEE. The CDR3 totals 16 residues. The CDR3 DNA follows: TGTACCAGCAGCTGGACGGGGAGCGGCGGCACAGATACGCAGTATTTT. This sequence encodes CTSSWTGSGGTDTQYF.

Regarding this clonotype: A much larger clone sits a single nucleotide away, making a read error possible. The CDR3 spells CASRLTGDASTDTQYF. The CDR3 nucleotides read TGTGCCAGCAGGCTGACAGGGGATGCTAGCACAGATACGCAGTATTTT. The V gene is TRBV7-9, the J gene TRBJ2-3; TRBD1 agrees at 8 bases. J was trimmed by 0 bases and V by 6 bases; bases with no gene match: 8. There are 16 residues in the CDR3. In germline, CDR1 is SEHNR, CDR2 FQNEAQ (reference sequence).

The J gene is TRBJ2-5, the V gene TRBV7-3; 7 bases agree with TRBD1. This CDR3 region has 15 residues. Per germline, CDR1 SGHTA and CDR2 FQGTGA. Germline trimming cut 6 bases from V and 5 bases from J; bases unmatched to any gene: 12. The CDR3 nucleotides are TGTGCCAGCAGTCGGGACAGCGAGTCGGGGGAGACCCAGTACTTC. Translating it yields CASSRDSESGETQYF.

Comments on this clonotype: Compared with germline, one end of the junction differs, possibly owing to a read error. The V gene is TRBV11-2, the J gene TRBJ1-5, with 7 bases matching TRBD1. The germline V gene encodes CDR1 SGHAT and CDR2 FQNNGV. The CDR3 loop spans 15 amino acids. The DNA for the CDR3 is TGTGCCACCAGCTCTACGACAGGGAGCAATCAACCCCAGCATTTT. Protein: CATSSTTGSNQPQHF.

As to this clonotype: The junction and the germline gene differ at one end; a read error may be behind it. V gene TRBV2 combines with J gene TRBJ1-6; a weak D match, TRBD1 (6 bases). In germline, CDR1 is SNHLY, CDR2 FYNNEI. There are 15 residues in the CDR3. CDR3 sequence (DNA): TGTGCCAGTAGTGAACGGGCAGGGGAAAATTCACCCCTCCACTTT. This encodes CASSERAGENSPLHF.

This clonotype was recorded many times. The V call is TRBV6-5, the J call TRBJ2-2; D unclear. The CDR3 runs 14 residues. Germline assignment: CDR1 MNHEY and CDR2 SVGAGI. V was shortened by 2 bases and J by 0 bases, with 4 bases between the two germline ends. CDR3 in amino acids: CASSYGANTGELFF. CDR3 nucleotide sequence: TGTGCCAGCAGTTACGGTGCGAACACCGGGGAGCTGTTTTTT.

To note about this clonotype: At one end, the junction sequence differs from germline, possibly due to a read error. The DNA for the CDR3 is TGTGCCAGCAGTGTTGCGGAATATGGGGCCAACGCCCTGACTTTC. Translated, it gives CASSVAEYGANALTF. The chain has TRBV2 and TRBJ2-6, with a possible D match to TRBD1 (5 bases). CDR3 size: 15 residues. In germline, CDR1 is SNHLY, CDR2 FYNNEI.

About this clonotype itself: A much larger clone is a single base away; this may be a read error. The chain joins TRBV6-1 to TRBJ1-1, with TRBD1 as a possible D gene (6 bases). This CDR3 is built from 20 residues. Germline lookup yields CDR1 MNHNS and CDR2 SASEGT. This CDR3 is CACSEVLQGMGIGLNTEAFF. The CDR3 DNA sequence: TGTGCCTGCAGTGAAGTCCTCCAGGGGATGGGGATCGGGTTGAACACTGAAGCTTTCTTT.

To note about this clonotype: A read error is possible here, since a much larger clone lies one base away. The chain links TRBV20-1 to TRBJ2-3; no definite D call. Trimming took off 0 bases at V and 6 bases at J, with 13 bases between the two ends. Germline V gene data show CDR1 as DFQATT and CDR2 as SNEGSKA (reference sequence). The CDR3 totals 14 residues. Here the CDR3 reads CSARDGYTADTQYF. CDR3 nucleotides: TGCAGTGCTAGAGATGGGTACACGGCCGATACGCAGTATTTT.

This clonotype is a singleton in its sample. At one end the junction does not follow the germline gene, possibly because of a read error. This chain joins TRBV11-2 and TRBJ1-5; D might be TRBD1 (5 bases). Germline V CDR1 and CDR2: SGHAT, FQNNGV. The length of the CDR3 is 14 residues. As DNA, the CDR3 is TGTGCCAGCAGCATCGGGGCTAGCGATCAGCCCCAGCATTTT. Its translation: CASSIGASDQPQHF.

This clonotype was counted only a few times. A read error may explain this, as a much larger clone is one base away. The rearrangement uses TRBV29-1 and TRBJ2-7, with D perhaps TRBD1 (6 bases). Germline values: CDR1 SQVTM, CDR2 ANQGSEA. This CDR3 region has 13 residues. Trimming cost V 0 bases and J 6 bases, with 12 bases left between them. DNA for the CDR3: TGCAGCGTTGAAGATCGGCAGGGGTTCGAGCAGTACTTC. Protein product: CSVEDRQGFEQYF.

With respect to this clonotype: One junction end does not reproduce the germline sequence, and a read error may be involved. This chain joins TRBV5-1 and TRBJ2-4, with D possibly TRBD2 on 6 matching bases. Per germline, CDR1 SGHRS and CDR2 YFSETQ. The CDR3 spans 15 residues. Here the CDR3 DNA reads TGCGCCAGCAGCTTGGATTTCGACCGGGGGAACATTCAGTACTTT. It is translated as CASSLDFDRGNIQYF.

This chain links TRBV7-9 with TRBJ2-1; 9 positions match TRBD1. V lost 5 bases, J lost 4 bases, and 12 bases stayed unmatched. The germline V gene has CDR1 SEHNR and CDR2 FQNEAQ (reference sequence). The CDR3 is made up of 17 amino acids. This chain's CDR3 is CASSPSPGQGPYNEQFF. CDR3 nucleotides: TGTGCCAGCAGCCCATCACCGGGACAGGGTCCGTACAATGAGCAGTTCTTC.

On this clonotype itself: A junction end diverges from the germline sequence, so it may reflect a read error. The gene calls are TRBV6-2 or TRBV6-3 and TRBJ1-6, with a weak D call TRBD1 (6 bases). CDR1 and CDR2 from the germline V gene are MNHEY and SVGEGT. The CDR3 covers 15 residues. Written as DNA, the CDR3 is TGTGTCAGCATTCACCCGGGACAAGGGAGGTCACCCCTCCACTTT. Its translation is CVSIHPGQGRSPLHF.

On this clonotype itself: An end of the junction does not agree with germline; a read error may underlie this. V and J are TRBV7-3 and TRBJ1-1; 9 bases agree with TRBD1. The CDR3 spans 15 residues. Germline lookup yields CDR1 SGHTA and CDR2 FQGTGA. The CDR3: CTSSSSGTGMTEAFF. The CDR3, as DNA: TGTACCAGCAGCTCATCCGGGACAGGGATGACTGAAGCTTTCTTT.

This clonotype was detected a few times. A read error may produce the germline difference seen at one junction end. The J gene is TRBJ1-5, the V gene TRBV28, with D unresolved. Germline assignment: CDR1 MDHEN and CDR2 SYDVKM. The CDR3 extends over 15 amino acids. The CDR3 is CASSSPTLSNEPQHF. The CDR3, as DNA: TGTGCCAGCAGTTCCCCGACTTTGAGCAATGAGCCCCAGCATTTT.

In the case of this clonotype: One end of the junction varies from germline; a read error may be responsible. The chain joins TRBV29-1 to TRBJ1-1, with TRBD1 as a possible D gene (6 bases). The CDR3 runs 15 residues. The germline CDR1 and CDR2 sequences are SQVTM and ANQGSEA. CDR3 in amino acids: CSAALRDILNTEAFF. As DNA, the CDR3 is TGTAGCGCCGCCCTCCGGGACATCCTAAACACTGAAGCTTTCTTT.

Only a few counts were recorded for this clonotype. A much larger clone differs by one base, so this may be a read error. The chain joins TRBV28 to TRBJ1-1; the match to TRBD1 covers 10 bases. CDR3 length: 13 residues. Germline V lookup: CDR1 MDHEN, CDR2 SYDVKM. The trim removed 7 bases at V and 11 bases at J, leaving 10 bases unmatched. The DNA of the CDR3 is TGTGCCAGCAATGGGTCCGGGACAGGGGTCGCTTTCTTT. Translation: CASNGSGTGVAFF.

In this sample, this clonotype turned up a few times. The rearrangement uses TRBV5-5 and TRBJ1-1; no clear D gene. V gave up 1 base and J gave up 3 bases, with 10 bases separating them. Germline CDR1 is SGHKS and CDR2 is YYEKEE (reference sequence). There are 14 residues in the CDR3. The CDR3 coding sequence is TGTGCCAGCAGCTTGCTCGACGGGGACACTGAAGCTTTCTTT. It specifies CASSLLDGDTEAFF.

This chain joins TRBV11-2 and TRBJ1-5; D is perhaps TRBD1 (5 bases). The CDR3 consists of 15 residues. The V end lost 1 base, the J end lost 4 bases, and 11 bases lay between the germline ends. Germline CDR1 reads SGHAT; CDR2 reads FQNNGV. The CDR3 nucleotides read TGTGCCAGCAGCTTAGGGGGGTTTCGGAATCAGCCCCAGCATTTT. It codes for CASSLGGFRNQPQHF.

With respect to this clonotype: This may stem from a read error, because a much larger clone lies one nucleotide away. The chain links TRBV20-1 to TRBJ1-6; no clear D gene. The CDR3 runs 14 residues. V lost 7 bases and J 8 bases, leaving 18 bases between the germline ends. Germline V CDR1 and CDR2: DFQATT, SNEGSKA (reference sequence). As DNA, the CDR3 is TGCAGTGTTGCCGGAAGGACTTTTGATTCACCCCTCCACTTT. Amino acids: CSVAGRTFDSPLHF.

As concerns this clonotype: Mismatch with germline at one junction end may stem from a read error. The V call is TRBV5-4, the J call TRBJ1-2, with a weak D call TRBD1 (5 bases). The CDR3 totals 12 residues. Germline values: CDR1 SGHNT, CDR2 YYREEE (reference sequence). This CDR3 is CASTWEGVGYAF. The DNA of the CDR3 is TGTGCCAGCACCTGGGAAGGGGTAGGGTACGCCTTC.